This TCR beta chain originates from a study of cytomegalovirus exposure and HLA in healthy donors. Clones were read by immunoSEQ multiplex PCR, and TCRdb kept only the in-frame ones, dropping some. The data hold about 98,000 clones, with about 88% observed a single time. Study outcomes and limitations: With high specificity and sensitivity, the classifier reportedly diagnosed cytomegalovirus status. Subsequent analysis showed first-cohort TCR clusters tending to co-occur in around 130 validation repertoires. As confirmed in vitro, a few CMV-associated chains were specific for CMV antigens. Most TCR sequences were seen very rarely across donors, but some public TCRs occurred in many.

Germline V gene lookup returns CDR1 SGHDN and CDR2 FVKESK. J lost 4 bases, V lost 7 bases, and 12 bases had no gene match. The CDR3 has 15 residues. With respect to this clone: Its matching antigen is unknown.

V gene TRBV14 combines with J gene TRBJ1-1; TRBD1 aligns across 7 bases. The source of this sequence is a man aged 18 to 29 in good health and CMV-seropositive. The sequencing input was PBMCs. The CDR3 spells CASMQEGALGTEAFF. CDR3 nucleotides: TGTGCCAGCATGCAGGAGGGGGCCCTGGGCACTGAAGCTTTCTTT. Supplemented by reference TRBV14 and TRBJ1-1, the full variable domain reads EAGVTQFPSHSVIEKGQTVTLRCDPISGHDNLYWYRRVMGKEIKFLLHFVKESKQDESGMPNNRFLAERTGGTYSTLKVQPAELEDSGVYFCASMQEGALGTEAFFGQGTRLTVV.